This entry is about one TCR beta chain. This CDR3 has 10 residues. V lost 11 bases and J lost 7, with 11 bases in between. CDR1 is SGHNT and CDR2 is YENEEA in the germline V gene. This sample stems from a study of OX40 agonist ivuxolimab in advanced cancers. Whole-study context: The patients received ivuxolimab by intravenous route every 2 weeks at 0.01 to 10 mg/kg. Prior anti-PD-1, anti-PD-L1 or anti-CTLA-4 therapy did not bar entry, and about 38% had some.

Clones were sequenced by immunoSEQ multiplex PCR, and TCRdb holds only the in-frame ones, with some missing. The repertoire includes tens of thousands of clones, approximately 93% of them detected once, and roughly 22% sits in the top ten. The starting material was CD4+ or CD8+ T cells sorted from blood, obtained in a trial of the OX40 agonist ivuxolimab. This clonotype was obtained from an adult with an advanced solid tumor such as melanoma, head and neck, liver or kidney cancer. This chain connects TRBV11-3 to TRBJ2-5; a possible D gene is TRBD2 (7 bases). The CDR3 bases are TGTGCCGGGGAGGGGGTGACCCAGTACTTC. As protein: CAGEGVTQYF.